These T cell receptor beta chains were read from a single sample in a study of CD8+ T cells in alopecia areata. Only in-frame clones appear in the TCRdb table, and some are missing; sequencing was by immunoSEQ multiplex PCR. The sample contains around 100,000 clones, roughly 53% of which appear only once. Sequenced sample: CD4+ T cells sorted from blood. The receptor source for this set is a human donor in good health. Both conserved end residues are part of each CDR3. The D gene is left open where the match is weak. Not all rows give a size; the values are once, few, many and, for expanded clones, a class.

NA,TRBJ1-4,TRBV30,14,NA,CAWRIRDRNEKLFF,TGTGCCTGGAGAATCCGGGACCGCAATGAAAAACTGTTTTTT
NA,TRBJ2-6,TRBV2,16,NA,CASSERGRAGANVLTF,TGTGCCAGCAGTGAAAGGGGGAGGGCCGGGGCCAACGTCCTGACTTTC
NA,TRBJ2-2,TRBV30,12,NA,CAWSVYTGELFF,TGTGCCTGGAGTGTTTACACCGGGGAGCTGTTTTTT
NA,TRBJ2-3,TRBV18,13,many,CASSRVSPDTQYF,TGTGCCAGCTCCCGAGTCAGCCCAGATACGCAGTATTTT
NA,TRBJ2-5,TRBV30,11,NA,CAWSLGETQYF,TGTGCCTGGAGTCTTGGAGAGACCCAGTACTTC
NA,TRBJ2-5,TRBV20-1,11,NA,CSAREGETQYF,TGCAGTGCTAGAGAAGGGGAGACCCAGTACTTC
NA,TRBJ2-7,TRBV5-1,12,NA,CASSLGGYEQYF,TGCGCCAGCAGCTTGGGGGGCTACGAGCAGTACTTC
TRBD1,TRBJ2-5,TRBV7-2,18,few,CASSPQAAGGPLQETQYF,TGTGCCAGCAGCCCACAGGCGGCAGGGGGACCCCTCCAAGAGACCCAGTACTTC
TRBD1,TRBJ2-7,TRBV28,13,NA,CASSSGTGYEQYF,TGTGCCAGCAGTTCCGGGACAGGCTACGAGCAGTACTTC
TRBD2,TRBJ2-4,TRBV4-3,16,NA,CASSLRIAGAKNIQYF,TGCGCCAGCAGCCTACGGATAGCGGGGGCCAAAAACATTCAGTACTTC
NA,TRBJ1-1,TRBV29-1,13,NA,CSVVWMMNTEAFF,TGCAGCGTTGTGTGGATGATGAACACTGAAGCTTTCTTT
NA,TRBJ1-5,TRBV30,13,NA,CAWRQGVVQPQHF,TGTGCCTGGAGACAGGGAGTCGTTCAGCCCCAGCATTTT